A selection of T cell receptor beta chains follows, all from one sample in a study of PD-L1 blockade in urothelial cancer. Data came from immunoSEQ multiplex PCR; TCRdb stores just in-frame clones and leaves some out. The profile shows some 50,000 clones, around 88% of them singletons. The input for sequencing was PBMCs, taken around atezolizumab (anti-PD-L1) treatment. These receptors all stem from a woman aged 60-75 years with urothelial cancer. Each CDR3 is given with its conserved first and last residue. The order of the fields is V gene, J gene, CDR3 protein.

TRBV4-2,TRBJ2-7,CASSQDGQAPYEQYF
TRBV21-1,TRBJ2-4,CASSKVDRGVDIQYF
TRBV7-2,TRBJ1-1,CASSLSAGEVTEAFF
TRBV7-2,TRBJ2-7,CASSLSGDPSYEQYF
TRBV18,TRBJ2-7,CASSPRQGRNYEQYF
TRBV1,TRBJ2-3,CTSRLQVSSGTTDTQYF
TRBV5-1,TRBJ2-2,CASSMGLAALNTGELFF
TRBV10-1,TRBJ2-2,CASSSYPPRQGANGELFF
TRBV2,TRBJ2-1,CASTYYKAGGHAPSSYEQFF
TRBV29-1,TRBJ2-5,CSVQQETQYF
TRBV28,TRBJ2-6,CASSSGTGGRSGANVLTF
TRBV19,TRBJ1-2,CASTSGDGYTF
TRBV18,TRBJ1-6,CASSQVREVRKPLHF
TRBV19,TRBJ2-2,CASSIGQWNTGELFF
TRBV27,TRBJ2-7,CASSSNSGRGYYEQYF
TRBV11-3,TRBJ2-2,CASSLTSGPGANTGELFF
TRBV4-3,TRBJ1-2,CASSSRDRGGYTF
TRBV18,TRBJ1-1,CASSPGWDTEAFF
TRBV27,TRBJ2-7,CASSVGTGYSYEQYF
TRBV18,TRBJ2-1,CASSPPELAEINEQFF
TRBV21-1,TRBJ1-5,CASSTLPGQGLNQPQHF
TRBV18,TRBJ1-1,CASSPSRQGATEAFF
TRBV7-9,TRBJ2-2,CASSSMPGLAGGGTGELFF
TRBV19,TRBJ2-1,CASNEPGHLYNEQFF
TRBV28,TRBJ1-3,CASSRRGAGNTIYF
TRBV5-1,TRBJ1-4,CASSWTRGTNEKLFF
TRBV12-2,TRBJ1-4,CASRLKLQGNEKLFF
TRBV6-5,TRBJ1-2,CASTTPGSPNYGYTF
TRBV7-6,TRBJ2-1,CASSAKTGGPYNEQFF
TRBV19,TRBJ2-7,CASSIDRGSYEQYF
TRBV13,TRBJ1-2,CASRFQAYYGYTF
TRBV5-1,TRBJ2-7,CASSLGLAGIYEQYF
TRBV28,TRBJ2-1,CASSPDRGVYNEQFF
TRBV5-1,TRBJ2-7,CASNPGDKQYF
TRBV5-6,TRBJ2-1,CASSIIGGAYNEQFF
TRBV9,TRBJ2-2,CASSRSGGNTGELFF
TRBV19,TRBJ1-1,CASSKPGQGNTEAFF
TRBV19,TRBJ2-7,CASSTGGQGSYEQYF
TRBV28,TRBJ1-5,CASSPSEIYSNQPQHF
TRBV28,TRBJ1-2,CASSLTIYKDRGAYGYTF
TRBV4-1,TRBJ2-7,CASSQSPGLGRYEQYF
TRBV19,TRBJ2-3,CASSWGRLAGPYPDTQYF
TRBV19,TRBJ2-3,CASSLGEVTQYF
TRBV5-1,TRBJ2-1,CASSYPTRGNSYNEQFF